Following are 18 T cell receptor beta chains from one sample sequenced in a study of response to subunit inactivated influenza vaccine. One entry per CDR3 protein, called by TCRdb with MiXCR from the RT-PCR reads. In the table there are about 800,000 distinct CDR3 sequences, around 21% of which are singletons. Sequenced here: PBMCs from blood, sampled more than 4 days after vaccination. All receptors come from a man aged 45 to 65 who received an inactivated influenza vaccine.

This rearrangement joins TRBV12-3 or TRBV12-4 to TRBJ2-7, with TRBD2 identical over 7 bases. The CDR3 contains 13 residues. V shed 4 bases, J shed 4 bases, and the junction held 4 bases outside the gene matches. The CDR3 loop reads CASSSTSRYEQYF. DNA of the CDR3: TGTGCCAGCAGTTCGACTAGCCGTTACGAGCAGTACTTC.

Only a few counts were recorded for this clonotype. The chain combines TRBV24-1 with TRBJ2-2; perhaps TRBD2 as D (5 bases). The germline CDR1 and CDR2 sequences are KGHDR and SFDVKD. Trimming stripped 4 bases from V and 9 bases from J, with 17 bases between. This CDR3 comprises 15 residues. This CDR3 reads CATSDPTRAERELFF. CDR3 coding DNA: TGTGCCACCAGTGACCCTACGCGGGCCGAACGGGAGCTGTTTTTT.

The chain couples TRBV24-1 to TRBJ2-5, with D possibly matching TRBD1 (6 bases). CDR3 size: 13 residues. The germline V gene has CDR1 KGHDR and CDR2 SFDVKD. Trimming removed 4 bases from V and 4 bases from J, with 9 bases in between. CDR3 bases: TGTGCCACCAGTGAGGCAGGGGTAGAGACCCAGTACTTC. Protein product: CATSEAGVETQYF.

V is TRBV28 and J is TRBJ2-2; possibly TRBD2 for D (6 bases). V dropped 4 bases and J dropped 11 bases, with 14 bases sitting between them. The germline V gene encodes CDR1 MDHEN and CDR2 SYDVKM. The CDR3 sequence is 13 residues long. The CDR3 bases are TGTGCCAGCAGTTACGGCGGGATCGTTGAGCTGTTTTTT. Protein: CASSYGGIVELFF.

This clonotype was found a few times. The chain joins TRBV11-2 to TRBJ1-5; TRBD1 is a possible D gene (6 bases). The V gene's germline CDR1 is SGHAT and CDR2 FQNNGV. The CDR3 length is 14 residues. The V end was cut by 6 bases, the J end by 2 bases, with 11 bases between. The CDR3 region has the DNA TGTGCCAGCAGTACAGGGAGTGGCAATCAGCCCCAGCATTTT. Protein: CASSTGSGNQPQHF. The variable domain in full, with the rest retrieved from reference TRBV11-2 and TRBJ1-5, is EAGVAQSPRYKIIEKRQSVAFWCNPISGHATLYWYQQILGQGPKLLIQFQNNGVVDDSQLPKDRFSAERLKGVDSTLKIQPAKLEDSAVYLCASSTGSGNQPQHFGDGTRLSIL.

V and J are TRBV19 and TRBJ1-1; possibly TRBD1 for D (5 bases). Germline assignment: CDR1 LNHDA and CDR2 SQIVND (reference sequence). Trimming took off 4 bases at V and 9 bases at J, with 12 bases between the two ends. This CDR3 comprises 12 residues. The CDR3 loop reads CASSSNRYQAFF. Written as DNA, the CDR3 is TGTGCCAGTAGTAGCAACAGGTATCAAGCTTTCTTT.

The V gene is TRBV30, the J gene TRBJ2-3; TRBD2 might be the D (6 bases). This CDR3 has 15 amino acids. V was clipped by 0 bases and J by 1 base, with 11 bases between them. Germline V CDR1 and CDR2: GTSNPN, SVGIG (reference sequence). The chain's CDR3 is CAWSVQGGGTDTQYF. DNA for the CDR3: TGTGCCTGGAGTGTACAAGGCGGGGGCACAGATACGCAGTATTTT.

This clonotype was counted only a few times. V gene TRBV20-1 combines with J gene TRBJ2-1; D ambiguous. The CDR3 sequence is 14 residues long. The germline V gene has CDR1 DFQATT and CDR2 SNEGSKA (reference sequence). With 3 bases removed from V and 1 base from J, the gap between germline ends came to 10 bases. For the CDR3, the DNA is TGCAGTGCTAGGAACGCGAGATCCTACAATGAGCAGTTCTTC. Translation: CSARNARSYNEQFF.

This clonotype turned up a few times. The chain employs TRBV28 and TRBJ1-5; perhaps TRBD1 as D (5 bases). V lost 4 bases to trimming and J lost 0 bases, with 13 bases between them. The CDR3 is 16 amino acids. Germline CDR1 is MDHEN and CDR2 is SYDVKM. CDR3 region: CASSSPPQVSNQPQHF. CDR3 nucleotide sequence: TGTGCCAGCAGTTCTCCCCCACAGGTTAGCAATCAGCCCCAGCATTTT.

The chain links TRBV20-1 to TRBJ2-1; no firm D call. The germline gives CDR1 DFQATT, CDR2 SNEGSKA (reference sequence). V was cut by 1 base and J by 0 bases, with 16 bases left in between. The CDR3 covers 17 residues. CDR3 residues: CSARGEDRRSSYNEQFF. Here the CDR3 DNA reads TGCAGTGCTAGAGGAGAGGACCGAAGGAGCTCCTACAATGAGCAGTTCTTC.

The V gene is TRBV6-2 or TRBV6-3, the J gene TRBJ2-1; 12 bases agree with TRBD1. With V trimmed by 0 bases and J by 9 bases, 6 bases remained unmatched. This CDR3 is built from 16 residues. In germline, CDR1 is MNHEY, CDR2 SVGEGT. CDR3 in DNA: TGTGCCAGCAGTTACTCGAGGGACAGGGGGCTACTTGAGCAGTTCTTC. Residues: CASSYSRDRGLLEQFF.

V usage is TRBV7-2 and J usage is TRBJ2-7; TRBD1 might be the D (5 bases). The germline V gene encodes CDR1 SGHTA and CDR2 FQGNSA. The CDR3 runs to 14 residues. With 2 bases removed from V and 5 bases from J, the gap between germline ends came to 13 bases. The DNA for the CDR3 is TGTGCCAGCAGCTTAATGGGCAGGGTCAACGAGCAGTACTTC. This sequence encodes CASSLMGRVNEQYF.

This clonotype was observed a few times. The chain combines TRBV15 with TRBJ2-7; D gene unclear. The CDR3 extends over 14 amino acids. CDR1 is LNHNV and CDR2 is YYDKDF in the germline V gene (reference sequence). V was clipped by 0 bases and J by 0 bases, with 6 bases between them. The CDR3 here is CATSRDSLSYEQYF. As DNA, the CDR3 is TGTGCCACCAGCAGAGACAGTCTCTCCTACGAGCAGTACTTC.

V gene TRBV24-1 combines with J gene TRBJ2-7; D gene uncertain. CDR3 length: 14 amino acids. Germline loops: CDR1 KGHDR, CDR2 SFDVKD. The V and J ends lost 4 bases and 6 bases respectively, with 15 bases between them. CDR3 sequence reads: CATSDAITASEQYF. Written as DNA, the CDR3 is TGTGCCACCAGTGACGCTATTACTGCCTCCGAGCAGTACTTC.

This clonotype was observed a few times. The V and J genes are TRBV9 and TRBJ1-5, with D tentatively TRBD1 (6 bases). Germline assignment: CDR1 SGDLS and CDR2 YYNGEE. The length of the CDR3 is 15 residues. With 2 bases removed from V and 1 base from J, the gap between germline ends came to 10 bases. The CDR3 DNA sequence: TGTGCCAGCAGCGTCGGGACAACGAGCAATCAGCCCCAGCATTTT. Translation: CASSVGTTSNQPQHF.

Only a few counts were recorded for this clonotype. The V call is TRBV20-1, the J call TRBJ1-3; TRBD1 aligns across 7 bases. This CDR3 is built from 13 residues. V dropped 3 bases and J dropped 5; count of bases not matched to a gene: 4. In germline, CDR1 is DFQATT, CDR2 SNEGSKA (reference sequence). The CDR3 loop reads CSASEGARNTIYF. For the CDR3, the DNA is TGCAGTGCTAGTGAGGGGGCGAGAAACACCATATATTTT.

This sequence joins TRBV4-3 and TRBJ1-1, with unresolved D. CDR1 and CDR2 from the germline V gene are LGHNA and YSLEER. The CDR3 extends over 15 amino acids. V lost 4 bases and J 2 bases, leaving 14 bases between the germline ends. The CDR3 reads CASSPRPAENTEAFF. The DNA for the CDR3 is TGCGCCAGCAGCCCCCGCCCCGCAGAAAACACTGAAGCTTTCTTT.

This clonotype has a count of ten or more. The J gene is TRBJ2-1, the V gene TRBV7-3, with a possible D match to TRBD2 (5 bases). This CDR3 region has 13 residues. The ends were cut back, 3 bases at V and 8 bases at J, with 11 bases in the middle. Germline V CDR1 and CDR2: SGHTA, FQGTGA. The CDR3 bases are TGTGCCAGCAGCTTTATCACTAGTCATGAGCAGTTCTTC. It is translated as CASSFITSHEQFF.